The 19 T cell receptor beta chains in this list originate from one sample, sequenced in a study of cytotoxic CD8 clonotypes in ibrutinib-treated CLL. The method was immunoSEQ multiplex PCR; TCRdb's version includes in-frame clones alone and lacks a portion of them. The sample holds 150,000 to 200,000 clones; over 65% are singletons and the top ten take roughly 2%. Sequencing was performed on PBMCs, taken after 12 months of ibrutinib treatment. These receptors came from a human donor with chronic lymphocytic leukemia.

V gene TRBV28 combines with J gene TRBJ2-1; D perhaps matches TRBD2 (5 bases). Germline V lookup: CDR1 MDHEN, CDR2 SYDVKM. V lost 6 bases, J lost 5 bases, and 14 bases lay in between. The CDR3 contains 14 residues. This chain's CDR3 is CASRGFWENNEQFF. The CDR3 DNA is TGTGCCAGCAGGGGGTTCTGGGAGAACAATGAGCAGTTCTTC.

This chain uses TRBV12-5 with TRBJ2-5; D gene unclear. CDR1 is LGHNT, CDR2 FRNRAP, per germline. Trimming removed 2 bases at V and 0 bases at J, with 7 bases between. The CDR3 has 14 amino acids. The CDR3 loop reads CASGLKLNQETQYF. The DNA of the CDR3 is TGTGCTAGTGGTTTGAAACTAAACCAAGAGACCCAGTACTTC.

The chain combines TRBV4-3 with TRBJ2-7; D gene uncertain. Germline V gene data show CDR1 as LGHNA and CDR2 as YSLEER. Trimming left V 0 bases short and J 4 bases short, with 13 bases between. The length of the CDR3 is 15 residues. In nucleotides, the CDR3 is TGCGCCAGCAGCCAAGACCCGGATCCTAGGTACGAGCAGTACTTC. It is translated as CASSQDPDPRYEQYF.

This clone occurred once. The chain combines TRBV5-1 with TRBJ1-1; the D is unclear. Trimming stripped 4 bases from V and 4 bases from J, with 11 bases between. This CDR3 region has 13 residues. From germline, CDR1 is SGHRS and CDR2 YFSETQ. CDR3 DNA sequence: TGCGCCAGCAGCCCCACCGAGGGCACTGAAGCTTTCTTT. As protein: CASSPTEGTEAFF.

CDR3 in DNA: TGTGCCAGCAGTTTCCAGCGGGTCCTCACTGAAGCTTTCTTT. Translating it yields CASSFQRVLTEAFF. This chain connects TRBV28 to TRBJ1-1; D gene unclear. Trimming stripped 3 bases from V and 4 bases from J, with 12 bases between. The CDR3 is made up of 14 amino acids. Germline V gene data show CDR1 as MDHEN and CDR2 as SYDVKM.

V usage is TRBV7-3 and J usage is TRBJ2-1; 12 bases are shared with TRBD2. Trimming cost V 5 bases and J 5 bases; bases outside gene matches: 4. Germline CDR1 and CDR2: SGHTA and FQGTGA. The CDR3 spans 15 residues. This chain's CDR3 is CASSPSGRAHNEQFF. DNA for the CDR3: TGTGCCAGCAGCCCTAGCGGGAGGGCCCACAATGAGCAGTTCTTC.

This sequence joins TRBV27 and TRBJ2-3, with 7 positions matching TRBD2. The V gene end was trimmed by 2 bases and the J gene end by 7 bases; junction bases not matched to a gene: 6. Per germline, CDR1 MNHEY and CDR2 SMNVEV (reference sequence). The CDR3 extends over 14 amino acids. In DNA, the CDR3 is TGTGCCAGCAGTTTAGGAGGGAGGGGCTATACGCAGTATTTT. It encodes CASSLGGRGYTQYF.

Note on this clone: Other DNA sequences in this sample translate to the same CDR3. The rearrangement uses TRBV5-1 and TRBJ2-5; D not certain. Trimming took off 0 bases at V and 2 bases at J, with 8 bases between the two ends. The CDR3 extends over 14 amino acids. The germline V gene encodes CDR1 SGHRS and CDR2 YFSETQ. The CDR3 reads CASSLGAPQETQYF. CDR3 DNA: TGCGCCAGCAGCTTGGGGGCCCCACAAGAGACCCAGTACTTC.

This chain joins TRBV10-3 and TRBJ2-2, with D possibly TRBD1 on 5 matching bases. With 6 bases removed from V and 6 bases from J, the gap between germline ends came to 5 bases. The CDR3 sequence is 11 residues long. CDR1 and CDR2 (germline): ENHRY, SYGVKD. The CDR3 loop reads CAIRGPGELFF. The DNA for the CDR3 is TGTGCCATCAGGGGGCCCGGGGAGCTGTTTTTT.

The gene calls are TRBV6-6 and TRBJ1-1; no definite D call. Germline CDR1 and CDR2: MNHNY and SVGAGI (reference sequence). Trimming took 4 bases from V and 2 from J, leaving 11 bases between them. CDR3 length: 14 amino acids. The CDR3 here is CASSFLGRNTEAFF. The CDR3 DNA is TGTGCCAGCAGTTTTCTGGGGAGAAACACTGAAGCTTTCTTT.

The rearrangement uses TRBV2 and TRBJ2-6; D gene uncertain. Germline V lookup: CDR1 SNHLY, CDR2 FYNNEI. The V end lost 8 bases, the J end lost 3 bases, and 11 bases lay between the germline ends. The CDR3 is 14 amino acids. The CDR3 here is CASDNRLGANVLTF. In DNA form, the CDR3 reads TGTGCCAGCGACAACCGGCTTGGGGCCAACGTCCTGACTTTC.

The V gene is TRBV10-3, the J gene TRBJ2-2, with 9 bases identical to TRBD2. Germline lookup yields CDR1 ENHRY and CDR2 SYGVKD. Trimming at V came to 6 bases and at J to 0 bases, leaving 5 bases not matched to a gene. This CDR3 is 16 amino acids long. The CDR3 loop is CAISKRGESNTGELFF. CDR3 DNA: TGTGCCATCAGCAAGCGGGGGGAATCGAACACCGGGGAGCTGTTTTTT.

The chain has TRBV11-2 and TRBJ1-6, with 7 positions matching TRBD1. The CDR3 is 14 residues long. Germline V lookup: CDR1 SGHAT, CDR2 FQNNGV. The junction had 7 bases not matched to a gene; V was cut back by 3 bases and J by 11 bases. CDR3: CASSLRDRGTPLHF. CDR3 sequence (DNA): TGTGCCAGCAGCTTGCGGGACAGAGGTACACCCCTCCACTTT. The variable domain in full, completed from reference TRBV11-2 and TRBJ1-6, reads EAGVAQSPRYKIIEKRQSVAFWCNPISGHATLYWYQQILGQGPKLLIQFQNNGVVDDSQLPKDRFSAERLKGVDSTLKIQPAKLEDSAVYLCASSLRDRGTPLHFGNGTRLTVT.

The gene calls are TRBV27 and TRBJ2-2; a possible D gene is TRBD1 (5 bases). The CDR3 length is 17 residues. CDR1 is MNHEY, CDR2 SMNVEV, per germline (reference sequence). The V end lost 5 bases, the J end lost 3 bases, and 19 bases lay between the germline ends. The chain's CDR3 is CASSPSATSGYTGELFF. The CDR3 region has the DNA TGTGCCAGCAGTCCGAGCGCCACTTCAGGGTACACCGGGGAGCTGTTTTTT.

J is TRBJ1-2 and V is TRBV7-9, with D possibly matching TRBD1 (6 bases). Germline CDR1 is SEHNR and CDR2 is FQNEAQ (reference sequence). Between the trimmed V and J ends, which lost 1 base and 12 bases, there was a span of 12 bases. There are 12 residues in the CDR3. The CDR3 here is CASSLEGGRNTF. The CDR3 nucleotides are TGTGCCAGCAGCTTAGAAGGGGGGCGGAACACCTTC.

The V call is TRBV4-2, the J call TRBJ1-2, with TRBD1 identical over 7 bases. Germline V CDR1 and CDR2: LGHNA, YNFKEQ. The V gene end was trimmed by 4 bases and the J gene end by 6 bases; junction bases not matched to a gene: 14. This CDR3 has 16 amino acids. The chain's CDR3 is CASSRAVDRRGDGYTF. The CDR3 nucleotides read TGTGCCAGCAGCCGGGCCGTGGACAGGCGTGGTGATGGCTACACCTTC.

The chain combines TRBV6-1 with TRBJ2-7; possible D gene TRBD2, 8 bases. Germline-derived CDR1 and CDR2 are MNHNS and SASEGT. The CDR3 totals 14 residues. Trimming took 5 bases from V and 1 from J, leaving 12 bases between them. The CDR3 protein is CASSRGGQSYEQYF. The CDR3 DNA is TGTGCCAGCAGTCGGGGGGGACAGTCCTACGAGCAGTACTTC.

The chain is built from TRBV7-8 and TRBJ1-1; tentative D call: TRBD1 (5 bases). The CDR3 extends over 14 amino acids. Trimming took 1 base from V and 3 from J, leaving 9 bases between them. CDR1 is SGHVS and CDR2 is FQNEAQ in the germline V gene. CDR3 DNA sequence: TGTGCCAGCAGCTTAGGGGGCAGGGACACTGAAGCTTTCTTT. It specifies CASSLGGRDTEAFF.

The CDR3 spells CASSVAWGVYEQYF. As DNA, the CDR3 is TGTGCCAGCAGCGTAGCTTGGGGAGTTTACGAGCAGTACTTC. The chain links TRBV9 to TRBJ2-7, with a possible D match to TRBD2 (5 bases). The CDR3 is made up of 14 amino acids. From germline, CDR1 is SGDLS and CDR2 YYNGEE. V lost 0 bases to trimming and J lost 4 bases, with 11 bases between them.